This T cell receptor (beta chain) was obtained from a study of OX40 agonist ivuxolimab in advanced cancers. At the level of the whole study: Ivuxolimab, which targeted the costimulatory receptor OX40 (CD134), was an agonistic, fully human IgG2 monoclonal antibody. Peripheral TCRbeta sequencing aimed to test whether ivuxolimab altered TCR sequence diversity and caused clonal T-cell expansion. Patients were allowed to have had prior anti-PD-1, anti-PD-L1 or anti-CTLA-4 therapy, and 40% of the dose-escalation patients had previously received checkpoint inhibitors. Of the approximately 53 patients in dose escalation, 19 had hepatocellular carcinoma, about 15 had melanoma, 9 had renal cell carcinoma and 9 had head and neck cancer. Intravenous ivuxolimab was administered to patients every 2 weeks at six dose levels: 0.01, 0.1, 0.3, 1.5, 3 and 10 mg/kg. Partial responses occurred in three dose-escalation patients, of whom one had hepatocellular carcinoma and two had cutaneous melanoma. The paper reports the monotherapy dose-escalation portion (N of about 50 patients) of the phase I ivuxolimab trial. A male proportion of approximately 83% and a mean age of about 60 years, ranging from about 20 to 80, were recorded for the dose-escalation cohort. Study-wide conclusions, independent of this receptor: Low levels of normalized T-cell clonal expansion were also seen in some patients who did not respond. On average, CD8+ T cells showed more expanded clones than CD4+ T cells after ivuxolimab. In the 0.1-3.0 mg/kg groups, partial responders were among the patients with the lowest normalized peripheral clonal expansion, particularly in CD8+ T cells. Antigen specificity was not determined for the clonally expanded peripheral T cells. At doses of 0.1 to 3.0 mg/kg, clonal expansion of both CD4+ and CD8+ T cells in blood was seen between baseline and week 6.

Comments on this clone: The specificity of this receptor is unknown. No much larger clone exists at a distance of one base, and base qualities are not known.

Trimming takes 6 bases off V and 0 bases off J; junction bases not matched to a gene: 9. From the germline V gene (reference sequence), CDR1 is LNHDA and CDR2 is SQIVND. Including the terminal cysteine and phenylalanine, the CDR3 comprises 19 residues. Only the CDR3 DNA is retained, 57 bases long and in frame from the first base. The trial excluded patients who had a history of autoimmune disease or were on systemic immunosuppression. Peripheral blood for TCR sequencing was collected from all dose cohorts at baseline, on cycle 4 day 1, and on cycle 7 day 1. The samples were taken from a phase I, first-in-human, multicenter, open-label dose-escalation trial of ivuxolimab. Adults with locally advanced or metastatic melanoma, renal cell, hepatocellular, or head and neck squamous cell carcinoma were enrolled in the trial. Before TCR sequencing, CD4+ T cells and CD8+ T cells were sorted from peripheral blood as separate populations.

Genomic DNA was extracted from sorted cells for sequencing of the TCRbeta CDR3 region. TCRbeta CDR3 regions were sequenced using the immunoSEQ Assay. TCRdb carries this immuneACCESS record with in-frame sequences only. Its versions omit some clonotypes, under half of them owing to an unresolved V gene in the studies checked, with the rest unexplained. This sample gives 35,000 or so clones in total; 60% to 80% of them show up just once. The ten largest account for 21% of the sample. The sample was CD4+ or CD8+ T cells sorted from blood, taken in a trial of the OX40 agonist ivuxolimab. The TCR sequence derives from an adult with an advanced solid tumor such as melanoma, head and neck, liver or kidney cancer. This chain joins TRBV19 to TRBJ2-2, with 14 bases matching TRBD2. The CDR3 has the sequence CASSPTGTSGGSNTGELFF. At the DNA level, the sequence is TGTGCCAGTAGCCCGACCGGGACTAGCGGGGGATCGAACACCGGGGAGCTGTTTTTT.